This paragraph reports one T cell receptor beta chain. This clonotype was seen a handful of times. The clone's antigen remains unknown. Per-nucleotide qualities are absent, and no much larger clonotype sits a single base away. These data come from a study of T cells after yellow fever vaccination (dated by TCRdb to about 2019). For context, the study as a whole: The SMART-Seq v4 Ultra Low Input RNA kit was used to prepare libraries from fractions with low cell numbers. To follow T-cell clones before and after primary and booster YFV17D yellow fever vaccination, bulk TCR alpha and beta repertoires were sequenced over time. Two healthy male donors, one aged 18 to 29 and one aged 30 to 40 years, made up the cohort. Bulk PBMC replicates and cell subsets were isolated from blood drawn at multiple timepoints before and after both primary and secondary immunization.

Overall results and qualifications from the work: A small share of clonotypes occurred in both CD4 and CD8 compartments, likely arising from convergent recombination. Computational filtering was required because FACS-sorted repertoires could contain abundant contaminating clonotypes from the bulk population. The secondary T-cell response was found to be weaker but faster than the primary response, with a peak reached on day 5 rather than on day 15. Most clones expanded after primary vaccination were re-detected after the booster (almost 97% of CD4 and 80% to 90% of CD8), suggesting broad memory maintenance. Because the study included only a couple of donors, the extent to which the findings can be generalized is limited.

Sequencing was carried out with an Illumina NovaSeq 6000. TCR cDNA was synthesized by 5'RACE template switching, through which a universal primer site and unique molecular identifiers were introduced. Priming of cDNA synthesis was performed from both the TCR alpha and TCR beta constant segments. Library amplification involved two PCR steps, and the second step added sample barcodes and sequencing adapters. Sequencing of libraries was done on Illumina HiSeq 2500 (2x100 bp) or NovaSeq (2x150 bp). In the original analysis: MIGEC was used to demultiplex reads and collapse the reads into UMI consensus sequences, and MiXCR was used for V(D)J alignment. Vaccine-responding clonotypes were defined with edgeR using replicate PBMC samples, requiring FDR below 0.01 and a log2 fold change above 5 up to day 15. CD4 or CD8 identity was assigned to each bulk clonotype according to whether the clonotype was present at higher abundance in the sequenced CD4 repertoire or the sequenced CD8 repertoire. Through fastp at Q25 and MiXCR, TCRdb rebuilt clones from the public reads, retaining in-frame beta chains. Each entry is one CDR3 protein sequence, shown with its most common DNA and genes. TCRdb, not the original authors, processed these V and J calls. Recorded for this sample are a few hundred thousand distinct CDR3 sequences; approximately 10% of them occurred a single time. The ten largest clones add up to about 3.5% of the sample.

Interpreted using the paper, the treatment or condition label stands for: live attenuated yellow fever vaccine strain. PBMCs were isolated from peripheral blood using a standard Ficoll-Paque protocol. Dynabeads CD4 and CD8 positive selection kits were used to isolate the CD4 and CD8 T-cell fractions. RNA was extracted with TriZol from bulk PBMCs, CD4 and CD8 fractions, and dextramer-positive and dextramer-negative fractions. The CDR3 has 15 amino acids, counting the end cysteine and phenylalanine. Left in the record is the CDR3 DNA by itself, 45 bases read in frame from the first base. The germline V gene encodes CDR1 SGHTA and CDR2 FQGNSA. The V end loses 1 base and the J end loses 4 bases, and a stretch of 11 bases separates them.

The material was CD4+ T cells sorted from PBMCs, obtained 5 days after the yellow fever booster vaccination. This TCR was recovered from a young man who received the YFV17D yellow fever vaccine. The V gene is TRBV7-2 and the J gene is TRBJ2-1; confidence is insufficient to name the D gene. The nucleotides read TGTGCCAGCAGCTTAGGAGCCACCCAATACAATGAGCAGTTCTTC. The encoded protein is CASSLGATQYNEQFF.